This T cell receptor (beta chain) stems from a study of blood T cell repertoires in COVID-19. The assay was immunoSEQ multiplex PCR, and TCRdb's table has in-frame clones only and misses some. In the table there are fewer than 35,000 clones, approximately 79% of which are singletons. The sample holds one count of this clone. CDR3 length: 14 amino acids. Germline V gives CDR1 SGHVS, CDR2 FNYEAQ. The germline V and J ends were trimmed by 5 bases and 6 bases, with 13 bases remaining between them. The sequence was obtained from a man aged 80 or over with active or convalescent COVID-19. Sequencing was done on a sample of peripheral blood. The chain couples TRBV7-6 to TRBJ2-2; D remains ambiguous. The CDR3 DNA is TGTGCCAGCAGCCCCAGTACACAATCCGGGGAGCTGTTTTTT. Amino acid sequence: CASSPSTQSGELFF.